These 18 T cell receptor beta chains were all obtained from the same sample, sequenced in a study of post-analysis software for immune sequencing data (dated by TCRdb to the mid-2010s). These receptors have no identified antigens. Beyond this particular receptor, the publication reports: Patients showed significantly higher frequencies than controls for a few TRBV segments, among them TRBV5-6, TRBV5-1 and TRBV20-1.

Library preparation used PCR. The reads were generated on an Illumina HiSeq 2500. Unique molecular identifiers were incorporated into TCR beta cDNA libraries to reduce PCR and sequencing biases. TCRdb's own reprocessing of the public reads used fastp at Q25 and MiXCR and kept productive beta chains. All rows with the same CDR3 protein become a single entry with the most common DNA and genes. The sample profile shows fewer than 850,000 distinct CDR3 sequences; 25% to 30% of them were found once. Around 0.6% of the sample is held by the ten biggest clonotypes. The sequenced sample consisted of blood. All receptors derive from a girl between 5 and 17 years old with multiple sclerosis.

This rearrangement joins TRBV5-1 to TRBJ2-5; 7 bases agree with TRBD2. The CDR3 is made up of 14 amino acids. The trim removed 4 bases at V and 2 bases at J, leaving 5 bases unmatched. Germline values: CDR1 SGHRS, CDR2 YFSETQ. CDR3 DNA: TGCGCCAGCAGCCCACTAGCGCAGCAAGAGACCCAGTACTTC. As protein: CASSPLAQQETQYF.

The chain employs TRBV2 and TRBJ2-3; D could derive from TRBD1 or TRBD2 (5 bases each). The CDR3 contains 15 residues. V was cut by 5 bases and J by 0 bases, with 12 bases left in between. From germline, CDR1 is SNHLY and CDR2 FYNNEI. CDR3 sequence reads: CASSRDQTSTDTQYF. In nucleotides, the CDR3 is TGTGCCAGCAGTAGGGACCAAACTAGCACAGATACGCAGTATTTT.

The V call is TRBV27, the J call TRBJ2-7, with 8 bases identical to TRBD1. The DNA end is more similar to TRBJ2-5, so the J call may be wrong. This CDR3 comprises 15 residues. In germline, CDR1 is MNHEY, CDR2 SMNVEV (reference sequence). As DNA, the CDR3 is TGTGCCAGCAGCACCGCCGCAGGGGGCATAGAGACCCAGTACTTC. Translating gives CASSTAAGGIETQYF.

This rearrangement joins TRBV20-1 to TRBJ1-5; 7 nucleotides match TRBD1. After removal of 6 bases from V and 5 bases from J, the junction contained 7 bases not matched to a gene. The germline V gene encodes CDR1 DFQATT and CDR2 SNEGSKA (reference sequence). The CDR3 is 13 amino acids. In nucleotides, the CDR3 is TGCAGTGCCAGGGGGGAGGGGGATCAGCCCCAGCATTTT. It yields the protein CSARGEGDQPQHF.

The sample holds a few counts of this clonotype. The chain is built from TRBV2 and TRBJ1-5; no firm D call. CDR3 length equals 15 residues. V shed 1 base and J shed 0 bases, with 7 bases lying between them. Germline V gives CDR1 SNHLY, CDR2 FYNNEI. CDR3 region: CASSEEEYSNQPQHF. CDR3 DNA sequence: TGTGCCAGCAGTGAAGAGGAGTATAGCAATCAGCCCCAGCATTTT.

This chain connects TRBV6-2 or TRBV6-3 to TRBJ2-1; tentative D call: TRBD1 (6 bases). The CDR3 covers 19 residues. Trimming cost V 7 bases and J 6 bases, with 31 bases left between them. CDR1 and CDR2 from the germline V gene are MNHEY and SVGEGT. CDR3 in DNA: TGTGCCAGCAACCCTGGGGGCGGACAGCGACGGCCTAGGGGCAATGAGCAGTTCTTC. Translated, it gives CASNPGGGQRRPRGNEQFF.

The chain carries TRBV7-9 and TRBJ2-1; 12 bases fit TRBD2. Near its end, the DNA agrees better with TRBJ2-7, so the J call may be wrong. Germline CDR1 and CDR2: SEHNR and FQNEAQ (reference sequence). The CDR3 totals 16 residues. CDR3 nucleotides: TGTGCCAGCAGCTTAGCGCCTAGCGGGGGGGCTAATGAGCAGTACTTC. It encodes CASSLAPSGGANEQYF.

A word on this clonotype: At one end the junction does not follow the germline gene, possibly because of a read error. V is TRBV9 and J is TRBJ2-7; possible D gene TRBD2, 6 bases. The CDR3 loop spans 15 amino acids. Germline values: CDR1 SGDLS, CDR2 YYNGEE. This CDR3 reads CANSVRLDGAYEQYF. The CDR3 nucleotides are TGTGCCAACAGCGTGAGACTAGATGGGGCCTACGAGCAGTACTTC.

The chain couples TRBV14 to TRBJ2-4; 11 positions match TRBD2. The DNA end is more similar to TRBJ2-7, so the J call may be wrong. Per the germline V gene, CDR1 is SGHDN and CDR2 is FVKESK. The CDR3 runs to 15 residues. Here the CDR3 reads CASSQDPSGRYEQYF. The DNA for the CDR3 is TGTGCCAGCAGCCAAGATCCTAGCGGGAGGTACGAGCAGTACTTC.

The CDR3: CAIRLIGNTGELFF. CDR3 nucleotides: TGTGCCATACGTCTTATAGGGAACACCGGGGAGCTGTTTTTT. The V and J genes are TRBV10-3 and TRBJ2-2; D is unresolved. V was cut by 9 bases and J by 1 base, with 12 bases left in between. CDR1 and CDR2 (germline): ENHRY, SYGVKD. There are 14 residues in the CDR3.

This clonotype showed up many times. V usage is TRBV4-3 and J usage is TRBJ2-1; 8 positions match TRBD1. This CDR3 contains 17 residues. The V gene end was trimmed by 1 base and the J gene end by 8 bases; junction bases not matched to a gene: 13. The germline gives CDR1 LGHNA, CDR2 YSLEER. The DNA of the CDR3 is TGCGCCAGCAGCCAAGCCCCGGGCAGGGGGCGCATCGATGAGCAGTTCTTC. This encodes CASSQAPGRGRIDEQFF.

The rearrangement links TRBV28 to TRBJ2-7, with D possibly TRBD2 on 6 matching bases. The germline CDR1 and CDR2 sequences are MDHEN and SYDVKM. Trimming shortened V by 5 bases and J by 2 bases, and 13 bases separated the two germline ends. The CDR3 contains 14 residues. CDR3 sequence reads: CASSQAGLTYEQYF. The DNA of the CDR3 is TGTGCCAGCAGTCAAGCGGGCTTAACCTACGAGCAGTACTTC. The full variable domain, rest sourced from reference TRBV28 and TRBJ2-7, is DVKVTQSSRYLVKRTGEKVFLECVQDMDHENMFWYRQDPGLGLRLIYFSYDVKMKEKGDIPEGYSVSREKKERFSLILESASTNQTSMYLCASSQAGLTYEQYFGPGTRLTVT.

The sample holds one count of this clonotype. V is TRBV20-1 and J is TRBJ2-1; 7 positions agree with TRBD2. The ends lost 7 bases at V and 4 bases at J; junction bases unmatched: 10. This CDR3 is built from 14 residues. Germline CDR1 DFQATT, CDR2 SNEGSKA (reference sequence). CDR3 bases: TGCAGTGAATTGAGCCTAGCGGATTACAATGAGCAGTTCTTC. The encoded protein is CSELSLADYNEQFF.

The genes are TRBV12-5 and TRBJ2-5, with 8 bases fitting TRBD1. Germline values: CDR1 LGHNT, CDR2 FRNRAP. The trim removed 0 bases at V and 2 bases at J, leaving 14 bases unmatched. The CDR3 consists of 19 residues. In nucleotides, the CDR3 is TGTGCTAGTGGTTTGGTAGGCTCCGGGACAGGAGCCCAACAAGAGACCCAGTACTTC. Translation: CASGLVGSGTGAQQETQYF.

With respect to this clonotype: A read error may be the cause here, since a much bigger clone is one base away. The chain uses TRBV3-1 and TRBJ2-1; D possibly matches TRBD1 or TRBD2 (5 bases each). The CDR3 is made up of 15 amino acids. Germline V gene sequence: CDR1 LGHDT, CDR2 YNNKEL (reference sequence). CDR3 bases: TGTGCCAACAGCCACGGGGCCGACAAATACAATGAGCAGTTCTTC. Its translation: CANSHGADKYNEQFF.

This chain joins TRBV5-1 and TRBJ1-2; D gene uncertain. V lost 0 bases to trimming and J lost 1 base, with 7 bases between them. The CDR3 is 14 amino acids. Germline V gives CDR1 SGHRS, CDR2 YFSETQ. Here the CDR3 reads CASSLVPVNYGYTF. The DNA of the CDR3 is TGCGCCAGCAGCTTGGTTCCAGTTAACTATGGCTACACCTTC.

The gene calls are TRBV20-1 and TRBJ2-1; weak D call: TRBD2 (5 bases). V was cut by 5 bases and J by 0 bases, with 14 bases left in between. In germline, CDR1 is DFQATT, CDR2 SNEGSKA (reference sequence). The CDR3 is made up of 15 amino acids. The CDR3 DNA follows: TGCAGTGCTGCTACGGAGGAGACCTCCTACAATGAGCAGTTCTTC. Amino acids: CSAATEETSYNEQFF.

The gene calls are TRBV7-9 and TRBJ1-2; 8 bases agree with TRBD1. The CDR3 runs to 16 residues. V dropped 5 bases and J dropped 4; count of bases not matched to a gene: 12. Germline V lookup: CDR1 SEHNR, CDR2 FQNEAQ (reference sequence). This CDR3 reads CASSVGTGQNFYGYTF. DNA of the CDR3: TGTGCCAGCAGCGTCGGGACAGGACAGAATTTCTATGGCTACACCTTC.